This is a list of T cell receptor beta chains from one sample in a study of CD8+CD57+ T cells in acquired aplastic anemia. TCRdb analysed the reads with MiXCR anew, one entry per CDR3 protein. The top ten clones hold roughly 34% of a sample with about 110,000 distinct CDR3 sequences, 51% of them seen once. Sequencing used sorted CD4+, CD8+, or CD8+CD57+ T cells (not recorded which) from PBMCs. Source of these receptors: a human donor in good health, serving as a control. Each CDR3 is given with its conserved first and last residue. A D gene is named only where the DNA matches it firmly. Size is stated for part of the rows, as once, few or many counts, or as a class when the clone is expanded.

size	V	J	D	CDR3
-	TRBV24-1	TRBJ1-2	TRBD1	CAISQGDYGYTF
many	TRBV27	TRBJ1-5	TRBD1	CASSYRGPNQPQHF
once	TRBV9	TRBJ1-4	-	CASSVVWTVHEKLFF
-	TRBV5-5	TRBJ1-2	TRBD1	CASRAGTGANYGYTF
-	TRBV20-1	TRBJ2-2	-	CSVIQGGSTGELFF
-	TRBV20-1	TRBJ2-7	-	CSARVPGRFHEQYF
-	TRBV9	TRBJ2-2	TRBD2	CASTEDKVWRGSNTGELFF
-	TRBV25-1	TRBJ2-1	-	CASSFGQGALNEQLF
-	TRBV2	TRBJ1-2	-	CASRGSGGGYTF
few	TRBV11-2	TRBJ2-1	TRBD2	CASSFSLAGAQKNEQFF
-	TRBV2	TRBJ1-1	-	CASRGEPNTEAFF
-	TRBV19	TRBJ1-2	-	CASSINRGYGYTF
many	TRBV6-1	TRBJ2-1	-	CASTEVGEQFF
-	TRBV4-1	TRBJ1-2	-	CASSQDVHTGYTF
many	TRBV30	TRBJ2-7	-	CAWSAREFTDEQYF
-	TRBV20-1	TRBJ2-7	TRBD2	CSASGLAGGSYEQYF
-	TRBV2	TRBJ1-1	TRBD1	CASSPSTGTALGAFF
-	TRBV25-1	TRBJ2-7	TRBD2	CASSANGRGNSYEQYF
-	TRBV11-2	TRBJ1-5	-	CASCSQGKGVYSNQPQHF
-	TRBV11-3	TRBJ1-6	-	CASSLAGNGNSPLHF
many	TRBV4-3	TRBJ1-3	-	CASSQATESENTIYF
-	TRBV7-2	TRBJ2-5	TRBD2	CASSLFGTSGGETQYF
-	TRBV19	TRBJ1-1	-	CASSIQGSTEAFF
many	TRBV27	TRBJ2-1	TRBD2	CASSRTSGGANEQFF
-	TRBV10-3	TRBJ1-2	TRBD1	CAISERTGYGYTF
many	TRBV5-4	TRBJ1-2	TRBD1	CASSLGDRDRYGYTF
few	TRBV7-9	TRBJ2-7	-	CASSRDPDYEQYF
-	TRBV4-3	TRBJ2-5	-	CASSQATARGDETQYF
-	TRBV20-1	TRBJ1-2	TRBD1	CSAKGAYGYTF
-	TRBV10-3	TRBJ1-2	-	CATSDVREATNYGYTF
-	TRBV19	-	TRBD2	CASSQGSGGGNEQYF
-	TRBV9	TRBJ1-1	-	CASSAGRHNTEAFF
-	TRBV15	TRBJ1-5	-	CATSRDSLGGRYNQPQHF
-	TRBV5-1	TRBJ1-1	-	CASSHRDQMNTEAFF
-	TRBV15	TRBJ1-2	-	CATSSGRDYGYTF
many	TRBV9	TRBJ2-5	TRBD2	CASSHETGGRETQYF
-	TRBV29-1	TRBJ1-1	-	CSVEGGNTEAFF
once	TRBV7-2	TRBJ1-2	-	CASRQPTGRLYGCTF
-	TRBV11-1	TRBJ1-2	TRBD1	CASSLPRDRAANYGYTF
many	TRBV9	TRBJ1-2	TRBD1	CASSVGRDRGLANYGYTF
-	TRBV29-1	TRBJ2-7	-	CSAQARRDYEQYF
few	TRBV5-5	TRBJ2-7	-	CASSFWGQAYEQYF
many	TRBV6-2/TRBV6-3	TRBJ2-7	-	CASSYSRGEQYF
-	TRBV10-3	TRBJ1-3	TRBD1	CASRQGLDSGNTIYF
-	TRBV15	TRBJ2-1	-	CATGADTYNEQFF
-	TRBV6-9	TRBJ1-2	-	CASSGTNANYGYTF